These T cell receptor beta chains were read from a single sample in a study of blood T cell repertoires in COVID-19. Measured with immunoSEQ multiplex PCR; TCRdb has only the in-frame clones, and not every one. Of tens of thousands of clones listed, approximately 78% are singletons. The sample consisted of peripheral blood. The receptor source for this set is a woman aged 80 or older with acute or convalescent COVID-19. CDR3s include the opening cysteine and the closing phenylalanine or tryptophan. Fields, in order: J gene, D gene, V gene, clone size, CDR3 protein, CDR3 DNA. D genes are given only for firm matches. Clone size appears in some rows only: once, few, many, or a class for an expanded clone.

TRBJ1-2 TRBD1 TRBV7-9 - CASSSTMTGVGYGYTF TGTGCCAGCAGCTCCACCATGACAGGGGTGGGGTATGGCTACACCTTC
TRBJ1-4 TRBD1 TRBV10-3 - CAIQGADNEKLFF TGTGCCATACAGGGGGCAGATAATGAAAAACTGTTTTTT
TRBJ1-1 - TRBV18 - CASSPDTANTEAFF TGTGCCAGCTCACCCGATACAGCCAACACTGAAGCTTTCTTT
TRBJ2-1 - TRBV21-1 once CASSKSGRDLSPGPPGQGDDEQFF TGTGCCAGCAGCAAATCCGGTAGGGACCTTTCCCCAGGGCCCCCAGGACAGGGGGATGATGAGCAGTTCTTC
TRBJ2-2 - TRBV28 - CASSLSAGFTGELFF TGTGCCAGCAGTTTATCCGCAGGGTTCACCGGGGAGCTGTTTTTT
TRBJ1-4 - TRBV9 many CASSFSPGEKLFF TGTGCCAGCAGCTTCTCTCCAGGGGAAAAACTGTTTTTT
TRBJ2-2 TRBD1 TRBV15 - CATSRAGTGVGGELFF TGTGCCACCAGCAGAGCCGGGACAGGGGTTGGAGGGGAGCTGTTTTTT
TRBJ1-1 - TRBV18 - CASSPSASNTEAFF TGTGCCAGCTCACCATCCGCCAGTAACACTGAAGCTTTCTTT
TRBJ1-6 - TRBV6-5 - CASRRDGNNSPLHF TGTGCCAGCAGGCGGGACGGGAATAATTCACCCCTCCACTTT
TRBJ1-3 TRBD1 TRBV7-9 - CASSASGTDNTIYF TGTGCCAGCAGCGCCTCCGGGACAGACAACACCATATATTTT
TRBJ2-5 - TRBV29-1 - CSVGLPETQYF TGCAGCGTTGGGCTGCCGGAGACCCAGTACTTC
TRBJ1-1 TRBD1 TRBV18 - CASTRTGGNTEAFF TGTGCCAGCACTCGGACAGGCGGGAACACTGAAGCCTTCTTT
TRBJ1-1 TRBD1 TRBV30 - CASLGGQGALGTEAFF TGTGCCTCTCTCGGGGGACAGGGGGCTCTCGGGACTGAAGCTTTCTTT
TRBJ1-3 - TRBV7-2 once CASSFSNTIYF TGTGCCAGCAGCTTCTCGAACACCATATATTTT
TRBJ2-4 TRBD1 TRBV18 - CASSQPDRGINIQYF TGTGCCAGCTCACAGCCGGACAGGGGGATAAACATTCAGTACTTC
TRBJ1-2 TRBD1 TRBV30 - CAWHPTGGVIYGYTF TGTGCCTGGCACCCGACAGGGGGCGTAATCTATGGCTACACCTTC
TRBJ1-1 - TRBV6-6 - CASSYGHKNTEAFF TGTGCCAGCAGTTACGGGCATAAGAACACTGAAGCTTTCTTT
TRBJ2-2 TRBD2 TRBV6-5 - CASRGRGGTGELFF TGTGCCAGCAGAGGACGGGGGGGCACCGGGGAGCTGTTTTTT
TRBJ2-3 TRBD2 TRBV3-1/TRBV3-2 - CASSPEPTSGGASDTQYF TGTGCCAGCAGCCCCGAGCCCACTAGCGGGGGGGCCTCAGATACGCAGTATTTT
TRBJ1-2 TRBD1 TRBV7-2 - CASSSGQGGYGYTF TGTGCCAGCAGCTCTGGACAGGGCGGCTATGGCTACACCTTC
TRBJ2-7 - TRBV5-1 - CASSLAGGNPTYEQYF TGCGCCAGCAGCTTGGCGGGGGGCAACCCTACCTACGAGCAGTACTTC
TRBJ2-7 - TRBV7-2 - CASSFRLAQEQYF TGTGCCAGCAGCTTCCGGCTAGCGCAGGAGCAGTACTTC
TRBJ1-3 - TRBV4-3 - CASSQDFAGASSGNTIYF TGCGCCAGCAGCCAAGATTTTGCAGGGGCGAGCTCTGGAAACACCATATATTTT
TRBJ1-1 - TRBV5-1 - CASSLELGAGTEAFF TGCGCCAGCAGCTTGGAGCTGGGGGCGGGCACTGAAGCTTTCTTT
TRBJ1-5 - TRBV2 - CASRSGQTNQPQHF TGTGCCAGCAGGTCAGGACAAACCAATCAGCCCCAGCATTTT
TRBJ1-3 - TRBV3-1/TRBV3-2 - CASRRESGGPLFGNTIYF TGTGCCAGCAGGAGGGAAAGCGGGGGCCCTCTCTTTGGAAACACCATATATTTT
TRBJ2-7 - TRBV7-2 once CASSSRGSSAYEQYF TGTGCCAGCAGCTCCCGAGGCTCCAGCGCCTACGAGCAGTACTTC
TRBJ2-1 - TRBV24-1 - CATSGDGKNEQFF TGTGCCACGTCGGGGGACGGGAAAAATGAGCAGTTCTTC
TRBJ1-1 TRBD1 TRBV7-2 - CASSPMGQGGKKAFF TGTGCCAGCAGCCCGATGGGACAGGGAGGGAAAAAAGCTTTCTTT
TRBJ1-3 - TRBV19 - CASSMKPQGGGNTIYF TGTGCCAGTAGTATGAAACCCCAGGGTGGTGGAAACACCATATATTTT
TRBJ1-5 - TRBV10-2 - CASSEGGSAQPQHF TGCGCCAGCAGTGAGGGGGGGTCCGCTCAGCCCCAGCATTTT
TRBJ1-2 TRBD1 TRBV6-6 - CATGQNYGYTF TGTGCCACGGGACAGAACTATGGCTACACCTTC
TRBJ1-6 - TRBV11-2 - CASSPTVYGSPLHF TGTGCCAGCAGCCCGACAGTTTATGGTTCACCCCTCCACTTT
TRBJ2-1 TRBD2 TRBV30 - CAWGTSGGYNEQFF TGTGCCTGGGGGACTAGCGGGGGATACAATGAGCAGTTCTTC
TRBJ2-5 - TRBV29-1 - CSVRPRRGTQYF TGCAGCGTTCGACCCCGAAGAGGGACCCAGTACTTC
TRBJ2-3 TRBD2 TRBV6-2/TRBV6-3 - CASSPLAATTDTQYF TGTGCCAGCAGCCCACTAGCGGCGACCACAGATACGCAGTATTTT
TRBJ2-1 TRBD1 TRBV19 - CASRGTGSSNEQFF TGTGCCAGTAGGGGGACAGGGTCCTCGAATGAGCAGTTCTTC
TRBJ1-2 - TRBV4-3 - CASSREYGYYGYTF TGCGCCAGCAGCCGAGAGTACGGGTACTATGGCTACACCTTC
TRBJ2-2 - TRBV10-1 few CASSGAPWPNTGELFF TGCGCCAGCAGTGGGGCCCCTTGGCCGAACACCGGGGAGCTGTTTTTT
TRBJ1-5 - TRBV19 - CASSIRITGLNQPQHF TGTGCCAGTAGTATCAGGATTACAGGGCTAAATCAGCCCCAGCATTTT
TRBJ1-2 - TRBV7-2 - CASSVGGSTQTGYTF TGTGCCAGCAGCGTAGGCGGTTCTACCCAGACGGGCTACACCTTC
TRBJ2-1 - TRBV6-4 - CASSGGTPAGEQFF TGTGCCAGCAGTGGCGGGACCCCGGCGGGTGAGCAGTTCTTC
TRBJ1-2 - TRBV28 - CASSPTGVANYGYTF TGTGCCAGCAGTCCTACAGGTGTAGCTAACTATGGCTACACCTTC
TRBJ2-2 TRBD2 TRBV6-5 few CATLAGERAGELFF TGTGCCACCTTAGCGGGGGAGAGGGCCGGGGAGCTGTTTTTT
TRBJ2-7 - TRBV11-2 few CASSLVWQGVSEQYF TGTGCCAGCAGCTTAGTTTGGCAGGGTGTCTCCGAGCAGTACTTC
TRBJ1-4 - TRBV6-2/TRBV6-3 - CASSYLPGSFDEKLFF TGTGCCAGCAGTTACCTCCCGGGTAGTTTTGATGAAAAACTGTTTTTT
TRBJ1-2 TRBD1 TRBV28 - CASSLPGQSYEGYGYTF TGTGCCAGCAGCTTACCGGGACAGAGCTATGAGGGCTATGGCTACACCTTC
TRBJ1-3 - TRBV5-1 - CASSSGDISGNTIYF TGCGCCAGCAGCTCAGGGGACATCTCTGGAAACACCATATATTTT
TRBJ1-1 - TRBV11-3 - CASSPIRGDTEAFF TGTGCCAGCAGCCCCATCCGGGGTGACACTGAAGCTTTCTTT
TRBJ1-2 TRBD1 TRBV7-9 - CASSRRQGNYGYTF TGTGCCAGCAGCAGACGACAGGGGAACTATGGCTACACCTTC
TRBJ2-5 - TRBV7-5 - CARSLGVAGIQETQYF TGTGCCAGAAGCTTAGGGGTAGCGGGGATTCAAGAGACCCAGTACTTC
TRBJ1-2 TRBD1 TRBV30 - CAFQTGDNYGYTF TGTGCCTTCCAAACAGGGGATAACTATGGCTACACCTTC
TRBJ1-1 TRBD1 TRBV10-3 few CASLPGQGARITEAFF TGTGCCAGCCTCCCGGGACAGGGGGCGAGGATCACTGAAGCTTTCTTT